Shown below are 29 T cell receptor beta chains from a single sample sequenced in a study of Ad26.COV2.S vaccination and SARS-CoV-2 variants. Stated treatment: 19 received Ad26.COV2.S at low or high dose, single or two shots; 5 received placebo; per-sample allocation not given. The investigators took samples on day 63 after the first vaccine or placebo injection. Produced via immunoSEQ multiplex PCR; TCRdb's table is partial and in-frame only. The sample includes about 320,000 clones, approximately 86% of them seen just once. The source material was peripheral blood, sampled in a trial of Ad26.COV2.S vaccine versus placebo. The receptors were gathered from a person aged 18-65 years who received the Ad26.COV2.S COVID-19 vaccine or a placebo.

The V and J genes are TRBV5-5 and TRBJ2-1, with 11 positions matching TRBD2. The CDR3 length is 16 residues. Per the germline V gene, CDR1 is SGHKS and CDR2 is YYEKEE (reference sequence). The V gene end was trimmed by 0 bases and the J gene end by 2 bases; junction bases not matched to a gene: 1. This CDR3 is CASSLVLAGAYNEQFF. CDR3 DNA: TGTGCCAGCAGCTTGGTACTAGCGGGGGCCTACAATGAGCAGTTCTTC.

The rearrangement uses TRBV3-1 (or the pseudogene TRBV3-2) and TRBJ2-5; D not resolved. The CDR3 totals 16 residues. Germline loops: CDR1 LGHDT, CDR2 YNNKEL (reference sequence). V was trimmed by 1 base and J by 4 bases, leaving 16 bases between them. The CDR3 DNA reads TGTGCCAGCAGCCAAGTTCCGTCCGGGCTACGAGAGACCCAGTACTTC. Translating gives CASSQVPSGLRETQYF.

This clone was seen a single time. The chain has TRBV7-8 and TRBJ1-6; a weak D match, TRBD1 (5 bases). Per germline, CDR1 SGHVS and CDR2 FQNEAQ. The CDR3 is made up of 14 amino acids. Trimming took 9 bases from V and 1 from J, leaving 10 bases between them. The DNA for the CDR3 is TGTGCCAGTTCGGGGGGATCCTATAATTCACCCCTCCACTTT. It yields the protein CASSGGSYNSPLHF.

V is TRBV5-6 and J is TRBJ2-5; 9 bases agree with TRBD2. The CDR3 contains 15 residues. The J segment lost 2 bases and the V segment lost 4 bases, leaving 6 bases of the junction unmatched. Germline V lookup: CDR1 SGHDT, CDR2 YYEEEE. This chain's CDR3 is CASSRGGAGQETQYF. The DNA of the CDR3 is TGTGCCAGCAGCCGCGGGGGGGCCGGACAAGAGACCCAGTACTTC.

This clone was counted between two and nine times. V and J are TRBV4-1 and TRBJ2-2, with TRBD2 identical over 12 bases. CDR1 is MGHRA, CDR2 YSYEKL, per germline. This CDR3 contains 16 residues. V gave up 8 bases and J gave up 5 bases; unmatched junction bases: 9. As DNA, the CDR3 is TGCGCCAGCCGGGGCCTAGCGGGGGGGCGAACCGGGGAGCTGTTTTTT. It yields the protein CASRGLAGGRTGELFF.

The chain has TRBV9 and TRBJ2-2, with D perhaps matching TRBD1 or TRBD2 (5 bases each). Germline CDR1 reads SGDLS; CDR2 reads YYNGEE. The germline V and J ends were trimmed by 0 bases and 6 bases, with 9 bases remaining between them. CDR3 length: 14 amino acids. Written as DNA, the CDR3 is TGTGCCAGCAGCGTAGATCGGGACGCCGGGGAGCTGTTTTTT. This codes for CASSVDRDAGELFF.

The J gene is TRBJ1-2, the V gene TRBV5-4, with TRBD1 matching 7 bases. This CDR3 has 14 amino acids. The germline gives CDR1 SGHNT, CDR2 YYREEE (reference sequence). The trim removed 4 bases at V and 4 bases at J, leaving 7 bases unmatched. The CDR3 DNA is TGTGCCAGCAGCGCAACAGGGGTTAGCTATGGCTACACCTTC. Encoded protein: CASSATGVSYGYTF.

The rearrangement uses TRBV30 and TRBJ2-1; 9 bases line up with TRBD1. CDR3 length equals 12 residues. CDR1 GTSNPN and CDR2 SVGIG come from the germline V gene (reference sequence). The V gene end was trimmed by 5 bases and the J gene end by 6 bases; junction bases not matched to a gene: 2. The DNA of the CDR3 is TGTGCCTGGTCGGACAGGGGCAATGAGCAGTTCTTC. It encodes CAWSDRGNEQFF.

J is TRBJ1-3 and V is TRBV7-9; D call uncertain. The CDR3 is made up of 18 amino acids. V lost 5 bases and J 0 bases, leaving 20 bases between the germline ends. Germline V lookup: CDR1 SEHNR, CDR2 FQNEAQ (reference sequence). The CDR3 is CASSQTTGLGPSGNTIYF. CDR3 bases: TGTGCCAGCAGCCAGACTACCGGACTGGGCCCCTCTGGAAACACCATATATTTT.

This clone was detected once. The V gene is TRBV6-2 or TRBV6-3, the J gene TRBJ2-3; 9 nucleotides align to TRBD1. V shed 7 bases, J shed 5 bases, and the junction held 10 bases outside the gene matches. The CDR3 extends over 15 amino acids. Germline values: CDR1 MNHEY, CDR2 SVGEGT. CDR3 sequence: CASTPRDRAVDTQYF. Written as DNA, the CDR3 is TGTGCCAGCACCCCGCGGGACAGGGCAGTAGATACGCAGTATTTT.

This chain connects TRBV29-1 to TRBJ1-1; possibly TRBD1 for D (5 bases). The V gene lost 5 bases and the J gene lost 1 base, with 11 bases spanning the gap. The CDR3 is made up of 13 amino acids. Germline-derived CDR1 and CDR2 are SQVTM and ANQGSEA. The CDR3 protein is CSVHKGRNTEAFF. The CDR3 DNA sequence: TGCAGCGTTCATAAGGGACGGAACACTGAAGCTTTCTTT.

This clone turned up a few times. The V gene is TRBV6-5, the J gene TRBJ2-2; D is uncertain. Germline loops: CDR1 MNHEY, CDR2 SVGAGI. Between the trimmed V and J ends, which lost 8 bases and 0 bases, there was a span of 13 bases. CDR3 size: 15 residues. Here the CDR3 reads CASGPTPSNTGELFF. The CDR3 DNA reads as TGTGCCAGCGGTCCAACACCTTCGAACACCGGGGAGCTGTTTTTT.

The genes are TRBV27 and TRBJ2-1; no clear D gene. V was pared by 2 bases and J by 7 bases, with 15 bases between. CDR1 MNHEY and CDR2 SMNVEV come from the germline V gene (reference sequence). The CDR3 extends over 15 amino acids. CDR3 DNA sequence: TGTGCCAGCAGTTTAGATTCCAGGATCCTAAATGAGCAGTTCTTC. It yields the protein CASSLDSRILNEQFF.

This chain connects TRBV21-1 to TRBJ1-5. TRBV21-1 is annotated as a pseudogene. This CDR3 is built from 15 residues. The CDR3 DNA sequence: TGTGCCAGCAGCAAAGCTCGGAGATCCAATCAGCCCCAGCATTTT. This translates into CASSKARRSNQPQHF.

The chain uses TRBV29-1 and TRBJ1-1, with D unclear. V lost 6 bases and J 6 bases, leaving 11 bases between the germline ends. Germline-derived CDR1 and CDR2 are SQVTM and ANQGSEA. The CDR3 runs 11 residues. CDR3 protein: CSVTLLSEAFF. DNA for the CDR3: TGCAGCGTGACCCTCCTTTCTGAAGCTTTCTTT.

This clone was found a few times. J is TRBJ1-2 and V is TRBV7-2; D may be TRBD1 (6 bases). CDR1 and CDR2 (germline): SGHTA, FQGNSA. The CDR3 is 14 residues long. The V end lost 1 base, the J end lost 6 bases, and 12 bases lay between the germline ends. CDR3 in amino acids: CASSLDGRGNGYTF. The DNA for the CDR3 is TGTGCCAGCAGCTTAGACGGCAGGGGAAATGGCTACACCTTC.

This clone occurred once. The V gene is TRBV4-1, the J gene TRBJ1-6; unclear D gene. The CDR3 extends over 17 amino acids. Germline V CDR1 and CDR2: MGHRA, YSYEKL. V was pared by 0 bases and J by 0 bases, with 9 bases between. The CDR3, as DNA: TGCGCCAGCAGCCAAGATGTAGCGAGCTCCTATAATTCACCCCTCCACTTT. Translation: CASSQDVASSYNSPLHF.

This clone was seen a handful of times. The chain links TRBV10-2 to TRBJ1-1, with D uncertain. Trimming cost V 3 bases and J 5 bases, with 13 bases left between them. Germline V gives CDR1 WSHSY, CDR2 SAAADI. The CDR3 consists of 14 residues. This CDR3 reads CASSEGRTITEAFF. The CDR3 coding sequence is TGCGCCAGCAGTGAAGGACGCACTATTACTGAAGCTTTCTTT.

V gene TRBV6-5 combines with J gene TRBJ1-3; weak D call: TRBD1 (5 bases). Trimming left V 8 bases short and J 0 bases short, with 11 bases between. In germline, CDR1 is MNHEY, CDR2 SVGAGI. The CDR3 has 14 residues. The CDR3, as DNA: TGTGCCAGCTTCGACAGTCCCTCTGGAAACACCATATATTTT. As protein: CASFDSPSGNTIYF.

This rearrangement joins TRBV11-2 to TRBJ2-5; D is unresolved. This CDR3 comprises 12 residues. Trimming stripped 4 bases from V and 13 bases from J, with 16 bases between. Germline CDR1 is SGHAT and CDR2 is FQNNGV. The CDR3 DNA is TGTGCCAGCAGCTCCCGCGCGGCCTCGGCGTACTTC. This sequence encodes CASSSRAASAYF.

V and J are TRBV25-1 and TRBJ2-4, with D possibly matching TRBD1 (6 bases). The ends were cut back, 3 bases at V and 1 base at J, with 16 bases in the middle. Per germline, CDR1 MGHDK and CDR2 SYGVNS. This CDR3 comprises 17 residues. The CDR3, as DNA: TGTGCCAGCAGTGATTCACCCCACACAGGGGCCAAAAACATTCAGTACTTC. Translation gives CASSDSPHTGAKNIQYF.

The chain joins TRBV7-9 to TRBJ2-1; TRBD1 matches at 7 bases. The junction had 19 bases not matched to a gene; V was cut back by 7 bases and J by 4 bases. Germline CDR1 reads SEHNR; CDR2 reads FQNEAQ (reference sequence). This CDR3 is 18 amino acids long. In DNA, the CDR3 is TGTGCCAGCACTTCGAAAGAGACCGGGACAGTGGTTTACAATGAGCAGTTCTTC. It codes for CASTSKETGTVVYNEQFF.

V and J are TRBV5-1 and TRBJ2-7, with TRBD1 matching over 8 bases. The CDR3 has 13 residues. CDR1 is SGHRS and CDR2 is YFSETQ in the germline V gene. Trimming cost V 2 bases and J 12 bases; bases outside gene matches: 10. CDR3 region: CASSFDNDRGVYF. DNA for the CDR3: TGCGCCAGCAGCTTCGACAATGACAGGGGAGTGTACTTC.

The chain joins TRBV5-1 to TRBJ1-1; D is possibly TRBD1 (5 bases). V lost 2 bases and J 5 bases, leaving 13 bases between the germline ends. CDR1 and CDR2 from the germline V gene are SGHRS and YFSETQ. The CDR3 totals 14 residues. DNA of the CDR3: TGCGCCAGCAGCTTAGAGACAGTGGTGACTGAAGCTTTCTTT. Translated: CASSLETVVTEAFF.

This clone was recorded a few times. V gene TRBV3-1 (or the pseudogene TRBV3-2) combines with J gene TRBJ2-1, with D perhaps given as TRBD1 or TRBD2 (5 bases each). The V gene's germline CDR1 is LGHDT and CDR2 YNNKEL (reference sequence). The CDR3 has 12 amino acids. The V end was cut by 1 base, the J end by 12 bases, with 10 bases between. In DNA form, the CDR3 reads TGTGCCAGCAGCCAAGCTCAGGGAGTGCAGTTCTTC. Amino acid sequence: CASSQAQGVQFF.

J is TRBJ1-1 and V is TRBV7-9; D might be TRBD1 (6 bases). CDR1 is SEHNR, CDR2 FQNEAQ, per germline (reference sequence). The CDR3 loop spans 16 amino acids. V was trimmed by 5 bases and J by 7 bases, leaving 23 bases between them. The CDR3 is CASSQTWTARLDEAFF. Written as DNA, the CDR3 is TGTGCCAGCAGCCAAACCTGGACAGCCCGCCTAGATGAAGCTTTCTTT. Supplemented by reference TRBV7-9 and TRBJ1-1, the full variable domain reads DTGVSQNPRHKITKRGQNVTFRCDPISEHNRLYWYRQTLGQGPEFLTYFQNEAQLEKSRLLSDRFSAERPKGSFSTLEIQRTEQGDSAMYLCASSQTWTARLDEAFFGQGTRLTVV.

This sequence joins TRBV4-3 and TRBJ2-7; TRBD1 is a possible D gene (6 bases). The CDR3 totals 15 residues. Trimming pared 0 bases from V and 2 bases from J, leaving 11 bases between. The germline gives CDR1 LGHNA, CDR2 YSLEER. CDR3 loop: CASSQETGLAYEQYF. CDR3 bases: TGCGCCAGCAGCCAAGAGACAGGACTTGCCTACGAGCAGTACTTC.

This clone has just a few counts. V is TRBV2 and J is TRBJ2-7; 13 nucleotides align to TRBD2. The V and J ends lost 5 bases and 3 bases, in that order; junction bases with no gene match: 10. This CDR3 region has 17 residues. The germline gives CDR1 SNHLY, CDR2 FYNNEI. CDR3 amino acids: CASSITSGGADIYEQYF. In nucleotides, the CDR3 is TGTGCCAGCAGTATAACTAGCGGGGGGGCTGACATCTACGAGCAGTACTTC.

V and J are TRBV7-2 and TRBJ1-1; D gene unclear. Germline V gene data show CDR1 as SGHTA and CDR2 as FQGNSA. There are 14 residues in the CDR3. V lost 0 bases to trimming and J lost 3 bases, with 8 bases between them. CDR3 sequence reads: CASSLAARDTEAFF. CDR3 DNA sequence: TGTGCCAGCAGCTTAGCAGCCCGGGACACTGAAGCTTTCTTT.